These T cell receptor beta chains were read from a single sample in a study of OX40 agonist ivuxolimab in advanced cancers. Sequencing was performed with immunoSEQ multiplex PCR; in TCRdb, only in-frame clones are kept and a portion is missing. The sample holds more than 9,000 clones, 78% seen once. The sequenced sample was CD4+ or CD8+ T cells sorted from blood, obtained in a trial of the OX40 agonist ivuxolimab. These receptors originate from an adult with an advanced solid tumor such as melanoma, head and neck, liver or kidney cancer. CDR3s include the opening cysteine and the closing phenylalanine or tryptophan. A D gene is named only where the DNA matches it firmly. Clone size is given for some rows only: seen once, a few or many times, or a class if the clone is expanded.

J gene	D gene	V gene	clone size	CDR3 DNA	CDR3 protein
TRBJ2-7	NA	TRBV30	NA	TGTGCCTGGAGTGGGGCCGGTGCCTACATCTACGAGCAGTACTTC	CAWSGAGAYIYEQYF
TRBJ1-5	NA	TRBV5-1	NA	TGCGCCAGCAGCTTGGGACTGGGGGATGTTCGCAATCAGCCCCAGCATTTT	CASSLGLGDVRNQPQHF
TRBJ1-5	NA	TRBV30	few	TGTGCCTGGAGAGCGGTGGGCAATCAGCCCCAGCATTTT	CAWRAVGNQPQHF
TRBJ2-7	NA	TRBV13	NA	TGTGCCAGCAGCTTAGGGGGGGCCGGGGGTCTGTACGAGCAGTACTTC	CASSLGGAGGLYEQYF
TRBJ2-7	NA	TRBV5-6	NA	TGTGCCAGCAGCCCGGGCAACTACGAGCAGTACTTC	CASSPGNYEQYF
TRBJ2-7	TRBD1	TRBV11-3	NA	TGTGCCAGCAGCTCCGGGGACAGGGGGCACCGGGAGCAGTACTTC	CASSSGDRGHREQYF
TRBJ2-2	TRBD1	TRBV30	NA	TGTGCCTACCCCCAGGGGGCGGGCACCGGGGAGCTGTTTTTT	CAYPQGAGTGELFF
TRBJ2-1	TRBD2	TRBV4-3	NA	TGCGCCAGCAGCCAAGATCAGCGGGGGTACAATGAGCAGTTCTTC	CASSQDQRGYNEQFF
TRBJ1-1	NA	TRBV2	NA	TGTGCCAGCAGTGAGGGACGGAACACTGAAGCTTTCTTT	CASSEGRNTEAFF
TRBJ1-4	NA	TRBV10-3	NA	TGTGCCAGCCAACAGCCACCTGAGGAAAAACTGTTTTTT	CASQQPPEEKLFF
TRBJ1-1	NA	TRBV4-3	NA	TGCGCCAGCAGCCGGTTTCAGGGAAGCATGAACACTGAAGCTTTCTTT	CASSRFQGSMNTEAFF
TRBJ2-2	NA	TRBV5-1	NA	TGCGCCAGCAGCTTCTGGGGGGAGGCCCCGAACACCGGGGAGCTGTTTTTT	CASSFWGEAPNTGELFF
TRBJ2-7	NA	TRBV7-8	NA	TGTGCCAGCAGCTTAGTGGCGGGACTTCATATCCCCGAGCAGTACTTC	CASSLVAGLHIPEQYF
TRBJ2-7	NA	TRBV28	NA	TGTGCCAGCAGTTCGGGACGGGGACACGAGCAGTACTTC	CASSSGRGHEQYF
TRBJ2-7	NA	TRBV5-4	NA	TGTGCCAGCAGCCGGGGCGACGAGCAGTACTTC	CASSRGDEQYF
TRBJ2-1	TRBD1	TRBV27	NA	TGTGCCACTGCGGGACAGGGGGGGGATGAGCAGTTCTTC	CATAGQGGDEQFF
TRBJ2-5	NA	TRBV19	NA	TGTGCCACGAGTGACGGGACCCAGTACTTC	CATSDGTQYF
TRBJ2-7	NA	TRBV27	NA	TGTGCCAGCAGTCCCCAGCGCAGTGGGTTCTACGAGCAGTACTTC	CASSPQRSGFYEQYF
TRBJ1-1	TRBD1	TRBV6-5	NA	TGTGCCAGCAGCAAGGGACAGGGGAACACTGAAGCTTTCTTT	CASSKGQGNTEAFF
TRBJ2-7	NA	TRBV29-1	NA	TGCAGCGTTGTGTGGGGAGACCGCTACGAGCAGTACTTC	CSVVWGDRYEQYF
TRBJ2-1	TRBD2	TRBV19	NA	TGTGCCAGTAGTATACTAGCGGGAGGTCTTGAGCAGTTCTTC	CASSILAGGLEQFF
TRBJ1-1	NA	TRBV4-1	medium-sized	TGCGCCAGCAGCCAAGATGGGCAGGACAAGATCGGATTT	CASSQDGQDKIGF
TRBJ2-2	NA	TRBV4-2	NA	TGTGCCAGCAGCCAAGCCGGGGAGCTGTTTTTT	CASSQAGELFF
TRBJ2-7	NA	TRBV19	NA	TGTGCCAGTAGTCCCTCCCCAACCTACGAGCAGTACTTC	CASSPSPTYEQYF
TRBJ2-7	NA	TRBV28	NA	TGTGCCAGCAGTTTAGCGCTAGCAAACTCCGAGCAGTACTTC	CASSLALANSEQYF
TRBJ2-7	TRBD1	TRBV4-1	NA	TGCGCCAGCAGCCAAGAACTCGGGGACAGTTACGAGCAGTACTTC	CASSQELGDSYEQYF
TRBJ2-4	NA	TRBV29-1	medium-sized	TGCAGCGTACGGACCGGCCTAGCCAAAAACATTCAGTACTTC	CSVRTGLAKNIQYF
TRBJ2-7	NA	TRBV19	NA	TGTGCCAGTAGTATATGGGGTCGCGAGCAGTACTTC	CASSIWGREQYF
TRBJ1-5	TRBD1	TRBV28	NA	TGTGCCAGCAGTTTCAGGGGGCTGTATAGCAATCAGCCCCAGCATTTT	CASSFRGLYSNQPQHF
TRBJ2-7	NA	TRBV30	NA	TGTGCCTGGAGTGTAAGTTACGAGCAGTACTTC	CAWSVSYEQYF
TRBJ2-7	NA	TRBV6-5	NA	TGTGCCAGCAGTTCCGAACGCTACGAGCAGTACTTC	CASSSERYEQYF
TRBJ2-3	NA	TRBV11-2	NA	TGTGCCAGCAGCGACGGTTTAACAGCAACAGATACGCAGTATTTT	CASSDGLTATDTQYF
TRBJ2-3	NA	TRBV7-9	NA	TGTGCCAGCAGCCCGGCACAGGGTGGCGCAGATACGCAGTATTTT	CASSPAQGGADTQYF
TRBJ2-7	TRBD1	TRBV6-5	NA	TGTGCCAGCAGTTACCCGGGACAGGATGAGCAGTACTTC	CASSYPGQDEQYF
TRBJ2-7	NA	TRBV10-3	NA	TGTGCCACCCTGACAGGCAACGAGCAGTACTTC	CATLTGNEQYF
TRBJ2-1	TRBD2	TRBV7-9	NA	TGTGCCAGCAGCCGTAGCGGGAACGGTGAGCAGTTCTTC	CASSRSGNGEQFF
TRBJ1-3	TRBD1	TRBV28	NA	TGTGCCAGCAGTGCCCCCGCGACAGGGGTAGGAAACACCATATATTTT	CASSAPATGVGNTIYF
TRBJ1-2	TRBD1	TRBV7-9	NA	TGTGCCAGCAGCCCAGACAGGGGGCGAGGCTATGGCTACACCTTC	CASSPDRGRGYGYTF
TRBJ1-4	NA	TRBV18	NA	TGTGCCAGCTCACCGGATGGACACCCAACTAATGAAAAACTGTTTTTT	CASSPDGHPTNEKLFF
TRBJ2-1	TRBD2	TRBV28	NA	TGTGCCAGCACTGCCGGGACTAGTTTTTACAATGAGCAGTTCTTC	CASTAGTSFYNEQFF
TRBJ2-7	NA	TRBV7-8	NA	TGTGCCAGCAGCCCACCGGGCCAACCAGGGGAGCAGTACTTC	CASSPPGQPGEQYF
TRBJ1-5	NA	TRBV5-5	NA	TGTGCCAGCAGCTCAGAACAGGGTTATCCGCCCCAGCATTTT	CASSSEQGYPPQHF
TRBJ2-7	NA	TRBV13	NA	TGTGCCAGCAGCTTCGGGACTTCCTACGAGCAGTACTTC	CASSFGTSYEQYF